A single sample gave rise to the 20 T cell receptor beta chains below, sequenced in a study of T cells after yellow fever vaccination. TCRdb fed the 5' RACE reads into MiXCR, producing one record per CDR3 protein. Among under 55,000 distinct CDR3 sequences listed, 6.8% were seen once. The starting material was CD8+ T cells not binding an NS4B(214-222) dextramer, sorted from PBMCs, obtained 45 days after the yellow fever booster vaccination. These receptor sequences come from a man aged 25 to 40 who received the YFV17D yellow fever vaccine.

This clonotype has at least ten counts. V gene TRBV5-6 combines with J gene TRBJ1-1, with D unclear. The CDR3 totals 14 residues. Trimming took 3 bases from V and 4 from J, leaving 13 bases between them. In germline, CDR1 is SGHDT, CDR2 YYEEEE. This chain's CDR3 is CASSWETQGTEAFF. CDR3 sequence (DNA): TGTGCCAGCAGCTGGGAAACCCAAGGCACTGAAGCTTTCTTT.

In this sample, this clonotype turned up many times. The chain joins TRBV6-5 to TRBJ1-2; D is unresolved. The CDR3 covers 12 residues. V was cut by 7 bases and J by 2 bases, with 8 bases left in between. CDR1 and CDR2 from the germline V gene are MNHEY and SVGAGI. The CDR3 DNA follows: TGTGCCAGCACCGGTCAGAACTATGGCTACACCTTC. Amino acids: CASTGQNYGYTF.

This clonotype was counted at least ten times. The rearrangement uses TRBV19 and TRBJ2-7, with 7 nucleotides matching TRBD2. The germline V gene has CDR1 LNHDA and CDR2 SQIVND (reference sequence). The CDR3 runs 14 residues. V lost 6 bases to trimming and J lost 6 bases; unmatched junction nucleotides: 11. The CDR3 loop is CASRQGGPGGEQYF. As DNA, the CDR3 is TGTGCCAGTAGGCAGGGCGGTCCGGGGGGCGAGCAGTACTTC.

This clonotype occurred many times. The chain couples TRBV7-8 to TRBJ2-7; TRBD1 matches 8 bases. The CDR3 totals 14 residues. Per the germline V gene, CDR1 is SGHVS and CDR2 is FQNEAQ. The trim removed 5 bases at V and 2 bases at J, leaving 5 bases unmatched. The CDR3 is CASSPGQAAYEQYF. The CDR3 nucleotides are TGTGCCAGCAGCCCGGGACAGGCAGCCTACGAGCAGTACTTC. Full variable domain (outside the CDR3, taken from reference TRBV7-8 and TRBJ2-7): GAGVSQSPRYKVAKRGQDVALRCDPISGHVSLFWYQQALGQGPEFLTYFQNEAQLDKSGLPSDRFFAERPEGSVSTLKIQRTQQEDSAVYLCASSPGQAAYEQYFGPGTRLTVT.

This clonotype was recorded at least ten times. This rearrangement joins TRBV19 to TRBJ2-1, with D maybe TRBD2 (6 bases). V lost 5 bases and J lost 3, with 11 bases in between. Germline V gene sequence: CDR1 LNHDA, CDR2 SQIVND (reference sequence). The CDR3 extends over 14 amino acids. Here the CDR3 reads CASSVSGYYNEQFF. In DNA, the CDR3 is TGTGCCAGTAGTGTTAGCGGTTACTACAATGAGCAGTTCTTC.

This clonotype occurred many times. This chain connects TRBV7-2 to TRBJ2-1; the D gene could be TRBD1 or TRBD2 (5 bases each). The V end lost 5 bases, the J end lost 8 bases, and 10 bases lay between the germline ends. The CDR3 length is 12 residues. CDR1 and CDR2 from the germline V gene are SGHTA and FQGNSA. CDR3 bases: TGTGCCAGCAGCCCCGGGGCCGATGAGCAGTTCTTC. This sequence encodes CASSPGADEQFF.

This clonotype was picked up many times. CDR3 sequence: CASSGSGLAVETQYF. Written as DNA, the CDR3 is TGTGCCAGCAGTGGTTCAGGACTAGCGGTGGAGACCCAGTACTTC. V usage is TRBV6-1 and J usage is TRBJ2-5; TRBD2 agrees at 10 bases. The CDR3 spans 15 residues. CDR1 and CDR2 (germline): MNHNS, SASEGT. Trimming at V came to 4 bases and at J to 5 bases, leaving 7 bases not matched to a gene.

This clonotype was seen at least ten times. The gene calls are TRBV27 and TRBJ1-6; TRBD1 matches at 9 bases. The germline gives CDR1 MNHEY, CDR2 SMNVEV (reference sequence). This CDR3 spans 17 amino acids. The V segment lost 6 bases and the J segment 13 bases; nucleotides outside the gene matches: 19. CDR3 protein: CASRPHPLRDRESPLHF. The CDR3 region has the DNA TGTGCCAGCAGACCCCATCCACTCCGGGACAGGGAGTCTCCCCTCCACTTT.

This clonotype was counted ten times or more. This sequence joins TRBV27 and TRBJ2-1; TRBD2 aligns across 13 bases. The germline V gene has CDR1 MNHEY and CDR2 SMNVEV (reference sequence). V dropped 5 bases and J dropped 2; count of bases not matched to a gene: 3. The length of the CDR3 is 16 residues. The CDR3 here is CASSPGLAGAYNEQFF. In DNA, the CDR3 is TGTGCCAGCAGTCCAGGACTAGCGGGAGCCTACAATGAGCAGTTCTTC.

This clonotype has at least ten counts. The V and J genes are TRBV5-1 and TRBJ2-1, with D possibly matching TRBD2 (6 bases). V gave up 0 bases and J gave up 4 bases, with 14 bases separating them. This CDR3 has 16 residues. CDR1 is SGHRS, CDR2 YFSETQ, per germline. The chain's CDR3 is CASSLESGSQYNEQFF. The CDR3 DNA reads TGCGCCAGCAGCTTGGAGAGCGGGTCCCAATACAATGAGCAGTTCTTC.

This clonotype showed up many times. The chain recombines TRBV5-1 with TRBJ2-7; D is possibly TRBD1 or TRBD2 (5 bases each). The CDR3 is made up of 13 amino acids. The germline gives CDR1 SGHRS, CDR2 YFSETQ. Trimming stripped 2 bases from V and 6 bases from J, with 12 bases between. The CDR3 loop is CASSFLEGFEQYF. The CDR3 coding sequence is TGCGCCAGCAGCTTTCTCGAGGGGTTCGAGCAGTACTTC.

This clonotype was seen repeatedly, ten times or more. The CDR3 is CASSVLLAGEWNEQFF. The CDR3 DNA sequence: TGTGCCAGCAGCGTTTTACTAGCGGGAGAGTGGAATGAGCAGTTCTTC. The gene calls are TRBV9 and TRBJ2-1; 11 bases fit TRBD2. Per germline, CDR1 SGDLS and CDR2 YYNGEE. The CDR3 length is 16 residues. V shed 2 bases and J 7 bases; nucleotides not matched to a gene: 8. The entire variable domain, with the rest obtained from reference TRBV9 and TRBJ2-1, is as follows: DSGVTQTPKHLITATGQRVTLRCSPRSGDLSVYWYQQSLDQGLQFLIQYYNGEERAKGNILERFSAQQFPDLHSELNLSSLELGDSALYFCASSVLLAGEWNEQFFGPGTRLTVL.

This clonotype was observed at least ten times. The chain combines TRBV12-3 or TRBV12-4 with TRBJ2-5, with 8 bases fitting TRBD1. V trimming: 6 bases; J trimming: 4 bases; junction bases outside the gene matches: 10. The CDR3 covers 15 residues. CDR3 sequence reads: CASSPTRGQRETQYF. The CDR3 DNA is TGTGCCAGCAGCCCTACCAGGGGGCAGAGAGAGACCCAGTACTTC.

This clonotype showed up many times. The chain joins TRBV11-2 to TRBJ2-5; 8 nucleotides agree with TRBD1. After removal of 3 bases from V and 5 bases from J, the junction contained 5 bases not matched to a gene. This CDR3 is built from 14 residues. Germline-derived CDR1 and CDR2 are SGHAT and FQNNGV. The CDR3 DNA follows: TGTGCCAGCAGCTTTGGACAGGGAGGCGAGACCCAGTACTTC. This sequence encodes CASSFGQGGETQYF.

In its sample, this clonotype was seen many times. The chain uses TRBV6-5 and TRBJ1-4, with D uncertain. The germline V gene encodes CDR1 MNHEY and CDR2 SVGAGI. V lost 0 bases to trimming and J lost 5 bases, with 4 bases between them. The CDR3 has 13 amino acids. In DNA form, the CDR3 reads TGTGCCAGCAGTTACTCGTTAAATGAAAAACTGTTTTTT. This gives the protein CASSYSLNEKLFF.

This clonotype was observed many times. The chain carries TRBV5-6 and TRBJ2-7; D may correspond to TRBD1 or TRBD2 (6 bases each). This CDR3 has 13 amino acids. V gave up 0 bases and J gave up 7 bases, with 11 bases separating them. The germline gives CDR1 SGHDT, CDR2 YYEEEE. Here the CDR3 reads CASSLGGAKEQYF. The CDR3 DNA reads TGTGCCAGCAGCTTGGGGGGGGCCAAAGAGCAGTACTTC.

This clonotype was picked up many times. This chain links TRBV9 with TRBJ2-2, with D hard to call. Germline CDR1 is SGDLS and CDR2 is YYNGEE. The CDR3 consists of 13 residues. V was pared by 0 bases and J by 6 bases, with 6 bases between. The CDR3 reads CASSVVVPGELFF. Written as DNA, the CDR3 is TGTGCCAGCAGCGTAGTCGTCCCCGGGGAGCTGTTTTTT. Filled out from reference TRBV9 and TRBJ2-2, the complete variable domain reads DSGVTQTPKHLITATGQRVTLRCSPRSGDLSVYWYQQSLDQGLQFLIQYYNGEERAKGNILERFSAQQFPDLHSELNLSSLELGDSALYFCASSVVVPGELFFGEGSRLTVL.

This clonotype was seen many times. This CDR3 reads CAISESTGMGETQYF. CDR3 DNA: TGTGCCATCAGTGAGTCGACGGGAATGGGAGAGACCCAGTACTTC. This sequence joins TRBV10-3 and TRBJ2-5, with D perhaps TRBD2 (5 bases). The CDR3 runs to 15 residues. V was clipped by 0 bases and J by 4 bases, with 12 bases between them. CDR1 is ENHRY, CDR2 SYGVKD, per germline.

This clonotype was seen ten or more times. This rearrangement joins TRBV27 to TRBJ2-1, with 11 bases aligning to TRBD2. Germline CDR1 is MNHEY and CDR2 is SMNVEV (reference sequence). The CDR3 has 14 amino acids. V lost 6 bases to trimming and J lost 4 bases; unmatched junction nucleotides: 2. CDR3 DNA sequence: TGTGCCAGCAGCCGGACTAGCGGGTACAATGAGCAGTTCTTC. This encodes CASSRTSGYNEQFF.

In this sample, this clonotype turned up many times. The chain links TRBV20-1 to TRBJ1-4; the D gene is possibly TRBD1 (5 bases). The germline CDR1 and CDR2 sequences are DFQATT and SNEGSKA (reference sequence). The CDR3 consists of 17 residues. V lost 6 bases and J lost 1, with 21 bases in between. CDR3 region: CSAPGTPALRTNEKLFF. The CDR3 coding sequence is TGCAGTGCGCCCGGGACCCCTGCTCTACGAACTAATGAAAAACTGTTTTTT.